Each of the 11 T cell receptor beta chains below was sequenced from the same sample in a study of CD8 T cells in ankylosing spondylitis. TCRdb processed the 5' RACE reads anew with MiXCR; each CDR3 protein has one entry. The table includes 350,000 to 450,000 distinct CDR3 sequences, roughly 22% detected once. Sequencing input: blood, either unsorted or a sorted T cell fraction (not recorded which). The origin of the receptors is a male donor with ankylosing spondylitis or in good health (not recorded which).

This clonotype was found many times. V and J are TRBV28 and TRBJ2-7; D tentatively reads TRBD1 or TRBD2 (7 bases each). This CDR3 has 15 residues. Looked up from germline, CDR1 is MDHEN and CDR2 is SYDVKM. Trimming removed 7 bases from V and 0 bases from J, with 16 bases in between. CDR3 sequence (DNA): TGTGCCAGCATCCCCAGCGGGACAGCCTCCTACGAGCAGTACTTC. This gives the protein CASIPSGTASYEQYF.

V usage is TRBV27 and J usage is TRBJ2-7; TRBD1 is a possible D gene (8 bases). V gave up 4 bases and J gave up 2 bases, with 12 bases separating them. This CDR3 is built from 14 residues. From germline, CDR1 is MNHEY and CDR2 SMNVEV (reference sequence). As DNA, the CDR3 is TGTGCCAGCAGTTACACAGGGGGGGCCTACGAGCAGTACTTC. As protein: CASSYTGGAYEQYF.

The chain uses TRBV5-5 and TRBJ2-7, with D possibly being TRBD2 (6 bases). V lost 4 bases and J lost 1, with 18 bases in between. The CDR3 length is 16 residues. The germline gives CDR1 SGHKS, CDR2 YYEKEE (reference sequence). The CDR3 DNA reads TGTGCCAGCAGCCCTAACCGGGACTGGACATCCTACGAGCAGTACTTC. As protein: CASSPNRDWTSYEQYF.

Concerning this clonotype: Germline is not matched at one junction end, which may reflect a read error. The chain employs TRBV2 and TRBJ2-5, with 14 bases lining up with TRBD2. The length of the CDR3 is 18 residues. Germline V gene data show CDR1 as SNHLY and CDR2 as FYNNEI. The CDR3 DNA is TGTGCAAGCAGTGTCTGGACTAGCGGGGGGAAACTCCAAGAGACCCAGTACTTC. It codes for CASSVWTSGGKLQETQYF.

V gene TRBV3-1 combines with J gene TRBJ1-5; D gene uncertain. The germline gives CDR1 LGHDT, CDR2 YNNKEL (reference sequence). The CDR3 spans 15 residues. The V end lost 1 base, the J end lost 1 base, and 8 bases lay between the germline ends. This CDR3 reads CASSQGVGSNQPQHF. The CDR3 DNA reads TGTGCCAGCAGCCAAGGAGTAGGAAGCAATCAGCCCCAGCATTTT.

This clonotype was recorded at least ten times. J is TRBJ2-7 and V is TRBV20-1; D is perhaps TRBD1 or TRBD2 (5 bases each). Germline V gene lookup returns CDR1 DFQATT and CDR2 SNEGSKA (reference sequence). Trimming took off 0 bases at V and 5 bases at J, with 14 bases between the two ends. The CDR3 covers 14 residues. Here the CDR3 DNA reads TGCAGTGCTAGAGATGTGGGGGAGTTCCACGAGCAGTACTTC. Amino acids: CSARDVGEFHEQYF.

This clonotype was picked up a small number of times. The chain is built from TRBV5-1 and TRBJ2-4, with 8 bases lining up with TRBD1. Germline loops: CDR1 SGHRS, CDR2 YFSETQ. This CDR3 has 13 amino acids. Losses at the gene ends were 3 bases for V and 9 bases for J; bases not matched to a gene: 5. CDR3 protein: CASSSTGGGIQYF. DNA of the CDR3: TGCGCCAGCAGCTCAACAGGGGGTGGCATTCAGTACTTC.

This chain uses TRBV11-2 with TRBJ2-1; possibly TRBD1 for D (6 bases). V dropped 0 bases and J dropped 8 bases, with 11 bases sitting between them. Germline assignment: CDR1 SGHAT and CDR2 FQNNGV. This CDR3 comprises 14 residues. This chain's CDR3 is CASSLEAAGDEQFF. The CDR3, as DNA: TGTGCCAGCAGCTTAGAAGCGGCAGGGGATGAGCAGTTCTTC.

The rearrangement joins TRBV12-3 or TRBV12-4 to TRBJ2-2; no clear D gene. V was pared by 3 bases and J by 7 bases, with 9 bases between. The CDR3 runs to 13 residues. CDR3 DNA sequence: TGTGCCAGCAGTTTTGTGGGGTTCGGGGAGCTGTTTTTT. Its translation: CASSFVGFGELFF.

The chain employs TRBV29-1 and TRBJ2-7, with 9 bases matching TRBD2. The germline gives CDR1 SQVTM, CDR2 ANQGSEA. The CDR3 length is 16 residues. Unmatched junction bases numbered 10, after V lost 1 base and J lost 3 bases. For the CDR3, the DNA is TGCAGCGTTGAAGGGCATGAGCGGGGGGAACTCTACGAGCAGTACTTC. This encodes CSVEGHERGELYEQYF.

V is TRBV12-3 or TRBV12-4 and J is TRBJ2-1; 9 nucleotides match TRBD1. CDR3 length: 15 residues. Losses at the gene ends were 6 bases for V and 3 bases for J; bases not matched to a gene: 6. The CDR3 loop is CASSTGQGGYNEQFF. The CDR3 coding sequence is TGTGCCAGCAGCACGGGACAGGGAGGCTACAATGAGCAGTTCTTC.